These 6 T cell receptor beta chains came from one sample sequenced in a study of cytomegalovirus exposure and HLA in healthy donors (TCRdb year 2017). The protocol used for the library was the immunoSEQ multiplex PCR assay. For the multiplex PCR, a mixture combining 60 forward primers for TCR Vbeta segments and 13 reverse primers for TCR Jbeta segments was used. This immuneACCESS table, as held by TCRdb, lists in-frame sequences with V and J called but not all clones. Of the missing ones, under half trace to an unresolved V gene in checked studies; the others have no known cause. Here the sample has some 130,000 clones; roughly 80% occur a single time. Around 3% of the sample goes to the ten largest clones. Sequenced input: PBMCs. All receptors derive from a middle-aged man in good health and CMV-seronegative.

Only one count was recorded for this clone. J is TRBJ1-1 and V is TRBV19, with 7 positions matching TRBD1. From germline, CDR1 is LNHDA and CDR2 SQIVND (reference sequence). V trimming: 8 bases; J trimming: 10 bases; junction bases outside the gene matches: 7. The CDR3 has 11 residues. The CDR3 protein is CASRDRDLAFF. The CDR3 coding sequence is TGTGCCAGTCGCGACAGGGACCTAGCTTTCTTT.

This chain joins TRBV2 and TRBJ1-5, with 7 bases that match TRBD1. Trimming removed 4 bases from V and 7 bases from J; junction bases left unmatched: 7. CDR3 size: 14 residues. Per germline, CDR1 SNHLY and CDR2 FYNNEI. The CDR3 reads CASSVGRGDQPQHF. In nucleotides, the CDR3 is TGTGCCAGCAGTGTGGGCAGGGGGGACCAGCCCCAGCATTTT.

The chain has TRBV7-9 and TRBJ2-3; a weak D match, TRBD2 (5 bases). V lost 1 base and J 5 bases, leaving 10 bases between the germline ends. The CDR3 length is 14 residues. In germline, CDR1 is SEHNR, CDR2 FQNEAQ (reference sequence). DNA of the CDR3: TGTGCCAGCAGCTTAGGGCTAGCTGGAGATACGCAGTATTTT. It codes for CASSLGLAGDTQYF.

The rearrangement uses TRBV4-3 and TRBJ1-2, with a weak D call TRBD1 (5 bases). The CDR3 is 15 amino acids. Germline V gene data show CDR1 as LGHNA and CDR2 as YSLEER. Trimming shortened V by 0 bases and J by 5 bases, and 13 bases separated the two germline ends. The CDR3 nucleotides are TGCGCCAGCAGCCAAGAATCCCCAGGGAAGTATGGCTACACCTTC. This gives the protein CASSQESPGKYGYTF.

This clone was found once. V usage is TRBV11-2 and J usage is TRBJ2-1, with a possible D match to TRBD1 (6 bases). Germline assignment: CDR1 SGHAT and CDR2 FQNNGV. Between the trimmed V and J ends, which lost 2 bases and 8 bases, there was a span of 13 bases. CDR3 length: 14 residues. The CDR3 coding sequence is TGTGCCAGCAGCTTATCTACAGGGCAGCATGAGCAGTTCTTC. Translating gives CASSLSTGQHEQFF.

The chain recombines TRBV11-3 with TRBJ2-5; 8 bases are shared with TRBD1. Germline CDR1 is SGHNT and CDR2 is YENEEA. V lost 6 bases and J lost 1; bases outside the gene matches: 7. The CDR3 contains 15 residues. CDR3 DNA sequence: TGTGCCAGCAGTCCAGGGGGCGGGACCCAAGAGACCCAGTACTTC. Protein: CASSPGGGTQETQYF.